These 30 T cell receptor beta chains came from one sample sequenced in a study of blood T cells in healthy people across ages. Next came a second PCR, run for about 6 to 11 cycles, which used a sample-barcoded 5' primer along with a J-beta primer mix. From the 5' RACE reads, TCRdb called clonotypes with MiXCR, one entry per CDR3 protein. The sample shows about 900,000 distinct CDR3 sequences, under 50% of them seen only once. The sample taken for sequencing was blood. Receptors were obtained from a man aged 25 to 40 in good health.

The chain recombines TRBV20-1 with TRBJ2-1, with 10 bases fitting TRBD1. Germline CDR1 DFQATT, CDR2 SNEGSKA (reference sequence). The CDR3 sequence is 14 residues long. V shed 4 bases and J 7 bases; nucleotides not matched to a gene: 7. The CDR3 is CSATGDRGGNEQFF. The DNA of the CDR3 is TGCAGTGCTACCGGGGACAGGGGAGGGAATGAGCAGTTCTTC.

This rearrangement joins TRBV5-1 to TRBJ2-3; tentatively, D is TRBD1 (7 bases). Germline V gives CDR1 SGHRS, CDR2 YFSETQ. Deletions cut 4 bases from V and 4 bases from J, with 13 bases between. The CDR3 sequence is 14 residues long. The CDR3 nucleotides read TGCGCCAGCAGCCTTGACAGGGAGGCAGATACGCAGTATTTT. The encoded protein is CASSLDREADTQYF.

The chain recombines TRBV12-3 or TRBV12-4 with TRBJ1-1; D not certain. V shed 8 bases and J shed 9 bases, with 16 bases lying between them. The CDR3 spans 12 residues. CDR3 region: CASVRTERQAFF. The CDR3 DNA reads as TGTGCCAGCGTTAGGACGGAGAGGCAAGCTTTCTTT.

The V call is TRBV3-1, the J call TRBJ2-7; D is ambiguous. CDR3 size: 15 residues. The V end lost 1 base, the J end lost 3 bases, and 13 bases lay between the germline ends. The germline V gene encodes CDR1 LGHDT and CDR2 YNNKEL (reference sequence). The CDR3 nucleotides read TGTGCCAGCAGCCAAGTCTCCCAGGCCTTCTACGAGCAGTACTTC. Protein product: CASSQVSQAFYEQYF.

This clonotype was seen a single time. The chain has TRBV20-1 and TRBJ2-5; weak D call: TRBD2 (5 bases). Germline V gene lookup returns CDR1 DFQATT and CDR2 SNEGSKA (reference sequence). Trimming took off 1 base at V and 5 bases at J, with 14 bases between the two ends. The length of the CDR3 is 14 residues. In DNA, the CDR3 is TGCAGTGCTAGAGGCCGGACGGGAAGTGAGACCCAGTACTTC. Translation: CSARGRTGSETQYF.

This clonotype was observed once. The gene calls are TRBV20-1 and TRBJ1-2; D unclear. The CDR3 has 13 residues. Trimming stripped 1 base from V and 4 bases from J, with 10 bases between. Germline V gene sequence: CDR1 DFQATT, CDR2 SNEGSKA (reference sequence). The CDR3 region is CSARGRTGYGYTF. The CDR3 region has the DNA TGCAGTGCTAGAGGAAGGACTGGCTATGGCTACACCTTC.

There are a few counts of this clonotype. V is TRBV5-1 and J is TRBJ2-7, with 12 nucleotides matching TRBD2. The CDR3 runs 15 residues. Germline values: CDR1 SGHRS, CDR2 YFSETQ. The junction had 4 bases not matched to a gene; V was cut back by 1 base and J by 5 bases. This chain's CDR3 is CASSLTSGGFDEQYF. As DNA, the CDR3 is TGCGCCAGCAGCTTGACTAGCGGGGGGTTCGACGAGCAGTACTTC.

The J gene is TRBJ2-3, the V gene TRBV6-1; a possible D gene is TRBD2 (6 bases). CDR1 and CDR2 (germline): MNHNS, SASEGT. V lost 8 bases, J lost 6 bases, and 30 bases lay in between. The CDR3 is made up of 18 amino acids. The CDR3 DNA sequence: TGTGCCAGCGGAGGGACCTCTTTAGGGGAGCGATTTGGGGATACGCAGTATTTT. Its protein product is CASGGTSLGERFGDTQYF.

The gene calls are TRBV14 and TRBJ2-1, with D hard to call. From germline, CDR1 is SGHDN and CDR2 FVKESK. V gave up 0 bases and J gave up 3 bases, with 6 bases separating them. CDR3 length: 14 residues. The CDR3 DNA reads as TGTGCCAGCAGCCAAGACCAGAGCTACAATGAGCAGTTCTTC. Its protein is CASSQDQSYNEQFF.

This sequence joins TRBV27 and TRBJ1-4; D is unclear. V lost 8 bases to trimming and J lost 0 bases, with 10 bases between them. Germline lookup yields CDR1 MNHEY and CDR2 SMNVEV (reference sequence). The CDR3 consists of 14 residues. CDR3 sequence: CASGLFATNEKLFF. CDR3 DNA: TGTGCCAGCGGCCTGTTTGCAACTAATGAAAAACTGTTTTTT.

This clonotype was found a few times. V gene TRBV7-8 combines with J gene TRBJ2-1; TRBD2 aligns across 7 bases. V shed 6 bases, J shed 6 bases, and the junction held 11 bases outside the gene matches. The CDR3 length is 15 residues. Germline CDR1 SGHVS, CDR2 FQNEAQ. The CDR3 DNA sequence: TGTGCCAGCAGGATGGGGGGGGTTTCCCTCAATGAGCAGTTCTTC. Encoded protein: CASRMGGVSLNEQFF.

The J gene is TRBJ1-2, the V gene TRBV3-1; unclear D gene. In germline, CDR1 is LGHDT, CDR2 YNNKEL (reference sequence). This CDR3 region has 13 residues. The ends were cut back, 4 bases at V and 8 bases at J, with 14 bases in the middle. CDR3 DNA: TGTGCCAGCAGCCCTCTCGGGGTGGGCGGCTACACCTTC. It codes for CASSPLGVGGYTF. The whole variable domain, filled in from reference TRBV3-1 and TRBJ1-2, reads DTAVSQTPKYLVTQMGNDKSIKCEQNLGHDTMYWYKQDSKKFLKIMFSYNNKELIINETVPNRFSPKSPDKAHLNLHINSLELGDSAVYFCASSPLGVGGYTFGSGTRLTVV.

V is TRBV11-2 and J is TRBJ1-5; D not certain. Trimming removed 0 bases from V and 7 bases from J, with 10 bases in between. Looked up from germline, CDR1 is SGHAT and CDR2 is FQNNGV. The CDR3 spans 14 residues. DNA for the CDR3: TGTGCCAGCAGCTTAGAAACCCCAGCCCAGCCCCAGCATTTT. Amino acids: CASSLETPAQPQHF. Using reference TRBV11-2 and TRBJ1-5 for the parts outside the CDR3, the full variable domain is EAGVAQSPRYKIIEKRQSVAFWCNPISGHATLYWYQQILGQGPKLLIQFQNNGVVDDSQLPKDRFSAERLKGVDSTLKIQPAKLEDSAVYLCASSLETPAQPQHFGDGTRLSIL.

The chain recombines TRBV28 with TRBJ2-3, with a tentative D call TRBD1 (5 bases). Trimming took 8 bases from V and 2 from J, leaving 11 bases between them. Germline CDR1 and CDR2: MDHEN and SYDVKM. The CDR3 extends over 13 amino acids. The CDR3 DNA reads as TGTGCCAGCGGGGCTGGTTCCACAGATACGCAGTATTTT. Encoded protein: CASGAGSTDTQYF.

Worth noting for this clonotype: The junction does not match germline at one end; this may be a read error. The CDR3 protein is CTSRLLAGGETQYF. CDR3 coding DNA: TGTACCAGCAGGTTACTAGCTGGGGGGGAGACCCAGTACTTC. The chain employs TRBV27 and TRBJ2-5; D possibly corresponds to TRBD2 (6 bases). Germline V gene sequence: CDR1 MNHEY, CDR2 SMNVEV (reference sequence). The CDR3 is made up of 14 amino acids.

J is TRBJ2-1 and V is TRBV7-9, with 12 bases matching TRBD2. V shed 8 bases and J 9 bases; nucleotides not matched to a gene: 11. The CDR3 length is 15 residues. Germline V gives CDR1 SEHNR, CDR2 FQNEAQ (reference sequence). CDR3 region: CASLPPGLAGGEQFF. The DNA for the CDR3 is TGTGCCAGCCTCCCGCCGGGACTAGCGGGTGGTGAGCAGTTCTTC.

The chain employs TRBV6-1 and TRBJ2-1; 12 bases fit TRBD1. The ends lost 8 bases at V and 9 bases at J; junction bases unmatched: 11. This CDR3 contains 15 residues. Germline values: CDR1 MNHNS, CDR2 SASEGT. This CDR3 is CASETRDRGRGEQFF. CDR3 DNA sequence: TGTGCCAGCGAAACCCGGGACAGGGGGCGAGGTGAGCAGTTCTTC.

The chain joins TRBV6-2 or TRBV6-3 to TRBJ2-1; unclear D gene. The germline V gene has CDR1 MNHEY and CDR2 SVGEGT. This CDR3 is built from 17 residues. The V end was cut by 2 bases, the J end by 2 bases, with 16 bases between. The CDR3 here is CASSYPGPIGPYNEQFF. The DNA for the CDR3 is TGTGCCAGCAGTTACCCCGGGCCCATAGGACCCTACAATGAGCAGTTCTTC.

This clonotype has a single count. The rearrangement links TRBV7-2 to TRBJ1-3; D is uncertain. The germline V gene encodes CDR1 SGHTA and CDR2 FQGNSA. V lost 2 bases and J 8 bases, leaving 7 bases between the germline ends. The length of the CDR3 is 12 residues. The CDR3 region has the DNA TGTGCCAGCAGCTTATTTGGGGACACCATATATTTT. Its translation is CASSLFGDTIYF.

The chain uses TRBV10-3 and TRBJ2-3; no reliable D call. The CDR3 is 16 residues long. Germline V gene sequence: CDR1 ENHRY, CDR2 SYGVKD. V lost 5 bases, J lost 2 bases, and 17 bases lay in between. CDR3 sequence: CAISKNREANTDTQYF. The DNA of the CDR3 is TGTGCCATCAGTAAAAACAGAGAAGCCAACACAGATACGCAGTATTTT.

The rearrangement links TRBV5-1 to TRBJ2-7; 13 bases match TRBD2. Germline CDR1 is SGHRS and CDR2 is YFSETQ. The CDR3 extends over 17 amino acids. V lost 5 bases to trimming and J lost 7 bases; unmatched junction nucleotides: 15. The CDR3 DNA reads as TGCGCCAGCAGATTGCTCACCCCGGGACTAGCGGGGACTGAGCAGTACTTC. The encoded protein is CASRLLTPGLAGTEQYF.

The J gene is TRBJ2-5, the V gene TRBV29-1; 10 bases map to TRBD1. V was clipped by 6 bases and J by 4 bases; unmatched bases: 8. CDR3 length: 14 amino acids. CDR1 and CDR2 (germline): SQVTM, ANQGSEA. CDR3: CSVVGTGASETQYF. As DNA, the CDR3 is TGCAGCGTGGTCGGGACAGGGGCATCAGAGACCCAGTACTTC.

V usage is TRBV14 and J usage is TRBJ1-6; D is uncertain. Germline loops: CDR1 SGHDN, CDR2 FVKESK. Trimming removed 4 bases from V and 5 bases from J, with 9 bases in between. The CDR3 is 14 amino acids. Written as DNA, the CDR3 is TGTGCCAGCAGCCTTAATCCCGATAATTCACCCCTCCACTTT. It yields the protein CASSLNPDNSPLHF.

The chain links TRBV25-1 to TRBJ1-2; D remains unclear. Trimming removed 4 bases from V and 5 bases from J, with 11 bases in between. Germline CDR1 reads MGHDK; CDR2 reads SYGVNS. The CDR3 runs to 13 residues. The DNA for the CDR3 is TGTGCCAGCAGTGGAGACACCAGATATGGCTACACCTTC. Its protein is CASSGDTRYGYTF.

The chain recombines TRBV28 with TRBJ2-7, with 7 bases aligning to TRBD1. V lost 6 bases and J lost 3; bases outside the gene matches: 17. Germline lookup yields CDR1 MDHEN and CDR2 SYDVKM. CDR3 size: 17 residues. DNA for the CDR3: TGTGCCAGCAGCCCCGGAAGGATAGAAAGGGGGCGCTACGAGCAGTACTTC. Translating gives CASSPGRIERGRYEQYF.

The genes are TRBV10-3 and TRBJ2-1, with 10 bases lining up with TRBD1. In germline, CDR1 is ENHRY, CDR2 SYGVKD. This CDR3 is built from 13 residues. V trimming: 7 bases; J trimming: 4 bases; junction bases outside the gene matches: 1. This chain's CDR3 is CAIMGQGYNEQFF. As DNA, the CDR3 is TGTGCCATCATGGGACAGGGGTACAATGAGCAGTTCTTC.

On this clonotype: A junction end diverges from the germline sequence, so it may reflect a read error. The gene calls are TRBV5-1 and TRBJ2-1, with 9 bases matching TRBD2. CDR1 is SGHRS, CDR2 YFSETQ, per germline. The length of the CDR3 is 12 residues. The CDR3 spells CANSPTSGEQFF. DNA of the CDR3: TGCGCCAACAGCCCGACTAGCGGTGAGCAGTTCTTC.

This clonotype was detected a few times. The rearrangement links TRBV20-1 to TRBJ2-5; D is uncertain. Trimming cost V 1 base and J 4 bases, with 10 bases left between them. The CDR3 is 13 amino acids. CDR1 is DFQATT and CDR2 is SNEGSKA in the germline V gene (reference sequence). The CDR3 here is CSARGAHRETQYF. The CDR3 nucleotides are TGCAGTGCTAGAGGGGCGCACAGAGAGACCCAGTACTTC.

As regards this clonotype: A read error may explain this, as a much larger clone is one base away. The chain combines TRBV20-1 with TRBJ2-2, with 7 bases aligning to TRBD1. Germline V lookup: CDR1 DFQATT, CDR2 SNEGSKA (reference sequence). The CDR3 covers 15 residues. The CDR3 nucleotides read TGCAGTACTAGACGAAATGACAGGGATGGCGGGGAGCTGTTTTTT. Translation gives CSTRRNDRDGGELFF.

The rearrangement joins TRBV5-1 to TRBJ1-3; 8 nucleotides match TRBD1. CDR3 length equals 15 residues. Per germline, CDR1 SGHRS and CDR2 YFSETQ. Trimming took 4 bases from V and 3 from J; bases not matched to a gene: 6. In nucleotides, the CDR3 is TGCGCCAGCAGCCGGACAGGGTTCGATGGAAACACCATATATTTT. Amino acids: CASSRTGFDGNTIYF.